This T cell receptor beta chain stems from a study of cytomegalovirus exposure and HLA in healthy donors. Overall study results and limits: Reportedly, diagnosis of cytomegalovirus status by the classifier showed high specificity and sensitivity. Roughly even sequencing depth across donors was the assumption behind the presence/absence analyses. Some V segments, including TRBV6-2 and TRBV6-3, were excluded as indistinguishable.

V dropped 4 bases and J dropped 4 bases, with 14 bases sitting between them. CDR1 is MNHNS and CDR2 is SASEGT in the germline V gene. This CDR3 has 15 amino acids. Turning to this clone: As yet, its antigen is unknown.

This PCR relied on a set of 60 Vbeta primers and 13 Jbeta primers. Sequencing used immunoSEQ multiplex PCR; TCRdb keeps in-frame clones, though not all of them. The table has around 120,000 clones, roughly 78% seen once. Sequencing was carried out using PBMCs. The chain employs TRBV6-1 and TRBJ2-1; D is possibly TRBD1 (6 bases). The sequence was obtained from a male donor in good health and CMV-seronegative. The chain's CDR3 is CASSGPQGSYNEQFF. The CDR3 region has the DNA TGTGCCAGCAGTGGACCTCAGGGGTCGTACAATGAGCAGTTCTTC.